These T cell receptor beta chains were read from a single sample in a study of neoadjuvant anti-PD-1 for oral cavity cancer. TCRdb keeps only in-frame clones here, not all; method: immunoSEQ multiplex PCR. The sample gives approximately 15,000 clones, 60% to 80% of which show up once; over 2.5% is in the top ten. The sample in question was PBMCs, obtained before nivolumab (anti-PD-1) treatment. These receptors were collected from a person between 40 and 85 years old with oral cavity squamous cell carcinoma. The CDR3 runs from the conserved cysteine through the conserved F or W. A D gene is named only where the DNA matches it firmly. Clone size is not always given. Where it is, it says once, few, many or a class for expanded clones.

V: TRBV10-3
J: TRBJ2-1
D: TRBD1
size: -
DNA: TGTGCCATCAGCGGGACAGGCGACTACAATGAGCAGTTCTTC
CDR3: CAISGTGDYNEQFF

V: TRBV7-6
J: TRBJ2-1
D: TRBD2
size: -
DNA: TGTGCCAGCAGCTTAGTGAAGGCCGGGACTAGAAATGAGCAGTTCTTC
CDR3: CASSLVKAGTRNEQFF

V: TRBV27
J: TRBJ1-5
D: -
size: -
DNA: TGTGCCAGCAGTAGAGACACTCGCCAGCCCCAGCATTTT
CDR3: CASSRDTRQPQHF

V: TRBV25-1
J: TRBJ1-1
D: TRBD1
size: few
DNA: TGTGCCAGCAGTGAATCGTTGTTGTCTGGACAGGGTGAAGCTTTCTTT
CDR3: CASSESLLSGQGEAFF

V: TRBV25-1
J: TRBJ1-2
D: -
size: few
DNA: TGTGCCAGCAGTCTAGGTCCCCAGGGCTACACCTTC
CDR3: CASSLGPQGYTF

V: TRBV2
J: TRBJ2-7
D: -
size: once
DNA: TGTGCCAGCAGGGTGGACAGTTTATCCTACGAGCAGTACTTC
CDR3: CASRVDSLSYEQYF

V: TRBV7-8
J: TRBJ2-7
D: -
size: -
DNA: TGTGCCAGCAGCCTACAGGGTTCCCCCTCCGAGCAGTACTTC
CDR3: CASSLQGSPSEQYF

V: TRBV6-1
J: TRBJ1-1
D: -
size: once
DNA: TGTGCCAGCAGTCGGGGAGATACCATGAACACTGAAGCTTTCTTT
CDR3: CASSRGDTMNTEAFF

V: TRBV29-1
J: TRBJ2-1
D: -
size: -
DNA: TGCAGCGCTCACACTAGTAAGTCCTACAATGAGCAGTTCTTC
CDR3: CSAHTSKSYNEQFF

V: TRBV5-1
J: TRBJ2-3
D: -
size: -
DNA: TGCGCCAGCAGCCCCTACTTAGATACGCAGTATTTT
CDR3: CASSPYLDTQYF

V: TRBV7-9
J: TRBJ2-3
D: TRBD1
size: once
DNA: TGTGCCAGCAGCCGCGGACAGGGAACAGATACGCAGTATTTT
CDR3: CASSRGQGTDTQYF

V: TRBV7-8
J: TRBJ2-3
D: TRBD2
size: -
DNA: TGTGCCAGCAGTACCGTAGCGGGAGGGCCCCGGATCTCAAATACGCAGTATTTT
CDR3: CASSTVAGGPRISNTQYF

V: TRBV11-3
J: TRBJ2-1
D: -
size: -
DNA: TGTGCCAGCAGCTTAGATCCCACAGCTTCCATCGAGCAGTTCTTC
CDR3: CASSLDPTASIEQFF

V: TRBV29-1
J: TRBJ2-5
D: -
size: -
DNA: TGCAGCGTTGAGTTGGGGGCGGAGACCCAGTACTTC
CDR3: CSVELGAETQYF

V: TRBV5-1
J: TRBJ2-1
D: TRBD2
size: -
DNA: TGCGCCAGCAAGCTTGGGACTAGCGGGAGGAGCGATGAGCAGTTCTTC
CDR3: CASKLGTSGRSDEQFF

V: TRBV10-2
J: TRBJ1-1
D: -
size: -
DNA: TGCGCCAGCTCAGCCTGGGGGTCCACTGAAGCTTTCTTT
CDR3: CASSAWGSTEAFF

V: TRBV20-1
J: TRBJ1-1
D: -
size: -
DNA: TGCAGTGGAGGCAGTTACGCTGAAGCTTTCTTT
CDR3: CSGGSYAEAFF

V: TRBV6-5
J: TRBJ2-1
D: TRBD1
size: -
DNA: TGTGCCAGCAGTCCCAGGGGGAGCTCCTACAATGAGCAGTTCTTC
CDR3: CASSPRGSSYNEQFF

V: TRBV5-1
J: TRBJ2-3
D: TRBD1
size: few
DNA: TGCGCCAGCAGCTCAGGGCAGGGGGCGGGTACAGATACGCAGTATTTT
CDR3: CASSSGQGAGTDTQYF

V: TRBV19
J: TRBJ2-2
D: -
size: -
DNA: TGTGCCAGTAGTTCAGGGACATTTATCGGGGAGCTGTTTTTT
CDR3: CASSSGTFIGELFF

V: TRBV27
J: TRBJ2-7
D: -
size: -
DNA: TGTGCCAATCTTATGACGGAGGCCTACGAGCAGTACTTC
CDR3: CANLMTEAYEQYF

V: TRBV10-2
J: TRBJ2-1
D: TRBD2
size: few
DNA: TGCGCCAGCAGTGAGACTAGCGGCCACAATGAGCAGTTCTTC
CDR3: CASSETSGHNEQFF

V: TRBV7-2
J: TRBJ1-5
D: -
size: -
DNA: TGTGCCAGCAGCCGGACCTTAAATCAGCCCCAGCATTTT
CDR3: CASSRTLNQPQHF

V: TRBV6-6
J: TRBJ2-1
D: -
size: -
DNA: TGTGCCAGCAGTTCGGGACCCTCCTACAATGAGCAGTTCTTC
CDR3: CASSSGPSYNEQFF

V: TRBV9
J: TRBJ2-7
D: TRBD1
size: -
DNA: TGTGCCAGCAGCGTAGCGGGACAGGGCTACGAGCAGTACTTC
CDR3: CASSVAGQGYEQYF

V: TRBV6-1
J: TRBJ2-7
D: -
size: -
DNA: TGTGCCAGCAGTTCCTACTACGAGCAGTACTTC
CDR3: CASSSYYEQYF

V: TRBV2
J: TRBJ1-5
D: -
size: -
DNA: TGTGCCAGCAGTGAAAGGGAATATCAGCCCCAGCATTTT
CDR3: CASSEREYQPQHF

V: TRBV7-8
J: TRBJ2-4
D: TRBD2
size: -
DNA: TGTGCCAGCAGCTTAGACCCGCGGGGAGGGAACATTCAGTACTTC
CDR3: CASSLDPRGGNIQYF

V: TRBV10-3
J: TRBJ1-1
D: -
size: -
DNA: TGTGCCAGTGGCCTTAGCGGTGCGAACACTGAAGCTTTCTTT
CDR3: CASGLSGANTEAFF

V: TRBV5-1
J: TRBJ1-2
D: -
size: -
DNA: TGCGCCAGCAGCTTGTACGGGGAGTCGGATGGCTACACCTTC
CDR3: CASSLYGESDGYTF

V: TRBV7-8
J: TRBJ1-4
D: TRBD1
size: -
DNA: TGTGCCAGCAGCTCACCCGGGACAGATAATGAAAAACTGTTTTTT
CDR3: CASSSPGTDNEKLFF

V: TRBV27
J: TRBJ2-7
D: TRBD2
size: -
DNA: TGTGCCAGCAGTTCCAGACTAGCGGGAGGATTCTACGAGCAGTACTTC
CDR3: CASSSRLAGGFYEQYF

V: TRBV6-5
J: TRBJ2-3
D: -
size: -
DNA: TGTGCCAGCAGGCGACAGTTTACTAGCACAGATACGCAGTATTTT
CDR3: CASRRQFTSTDTQYF

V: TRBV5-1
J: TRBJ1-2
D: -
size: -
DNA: TGCGCCAGCAGCCTGACCTCTAGGGGCTACACCTTC
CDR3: CASSLTSRGYTF

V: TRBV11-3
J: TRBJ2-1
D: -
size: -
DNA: TGTGCCAGCAGCTTAGTCCCGCTGGCGGAGCAGTTCTTC
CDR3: CASSLVPLAEQFF

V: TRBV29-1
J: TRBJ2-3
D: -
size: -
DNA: TGCAGCGTGCCGACAAACACAGATACGCAGTATTTT
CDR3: CSVPTNTDTQYF

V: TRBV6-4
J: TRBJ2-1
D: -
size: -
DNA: TGTGCCAGCAGTGACAACTCCTACAATGAGCAGTTCTTC
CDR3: CASSDNSYNEQFF

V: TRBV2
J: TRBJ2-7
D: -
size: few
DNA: TGTGCCAGCAGTGAGCAGGGACTTATTGAGCAGTACTTC
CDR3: CASSEQGLIEQYF

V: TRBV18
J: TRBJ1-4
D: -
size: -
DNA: TGTGCCAGCTCACCAGGGGTGCCCGACCTGAATGGAAAACTGTTTTTT
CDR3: CASSPGVPDLNGKLFF

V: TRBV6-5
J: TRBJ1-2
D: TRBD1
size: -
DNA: TGTGCCAGCAGTTACGGGACAGGGGGAATCTATGGCTACACCTTC
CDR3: CASSYGTGGIYGYTF

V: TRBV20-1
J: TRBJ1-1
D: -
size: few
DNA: TGCAGTGCTTCGGGTGGGTTTGAAGCTTTCTTT
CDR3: CSASGGFEAFF

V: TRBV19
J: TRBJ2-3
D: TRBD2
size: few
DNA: TGTGCCAGTAGTATCCGGACTAGCGGGAATGCAGATACGCAGTATTTT
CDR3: CASSIRTSGNADTQYF

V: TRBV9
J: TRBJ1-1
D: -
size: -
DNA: TGTGCCAGCAGCGTATCAACCGGAATGAACACTGAAGCTTTCTTT
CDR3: CASSVSTGMNTEAFF

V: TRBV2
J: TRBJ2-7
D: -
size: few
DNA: TGTGCCAGCATCGCGACAGGCCGCTACGAGCAGTACTTC
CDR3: CASIATGRYEQYF

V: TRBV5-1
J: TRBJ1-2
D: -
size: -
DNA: TGCGCCAGCAGCTTGGAGACTGCATTCAACTATGGCTACACCTTC
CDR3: CASSLETAFNYGYTF

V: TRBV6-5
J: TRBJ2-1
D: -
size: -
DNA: TGTGCCAGCAGTTACTCCGGGGACTCCTACAATGAGCAGTTCTTC
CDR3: CASSYSGDSYNEQFF

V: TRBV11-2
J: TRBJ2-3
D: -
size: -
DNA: TGTGCCAGCAGCTTCTCCGCAAGCGGAACAGATACGCAGTATTTT
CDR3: CASSFSASGTDTQYF

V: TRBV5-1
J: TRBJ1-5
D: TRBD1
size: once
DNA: TGCGCCAGCATCCTGACAGGGGGAAATAGCAATCAGCCCCAGCATTTT
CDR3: CASILTGGNSNQPQHF

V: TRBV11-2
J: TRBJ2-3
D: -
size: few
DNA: TGTGCCAGCAGCATCTTGATCGGCACAGATACGCAGTATTTT
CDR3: CASSILIGTDTQYF

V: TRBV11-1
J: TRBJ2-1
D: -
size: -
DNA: TGTGCCAGCAGCTCGAGGGAGCGCTCCTCCTACAATGAGCAGTTCTTC
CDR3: CASSSRERSSYNEQFF

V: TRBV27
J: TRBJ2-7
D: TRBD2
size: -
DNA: TGTGCCAGCAGTTTGGGACTAGCGGGAGCGTATGAGCAGTACTTC
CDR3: CASSLGLAGAYEQYF